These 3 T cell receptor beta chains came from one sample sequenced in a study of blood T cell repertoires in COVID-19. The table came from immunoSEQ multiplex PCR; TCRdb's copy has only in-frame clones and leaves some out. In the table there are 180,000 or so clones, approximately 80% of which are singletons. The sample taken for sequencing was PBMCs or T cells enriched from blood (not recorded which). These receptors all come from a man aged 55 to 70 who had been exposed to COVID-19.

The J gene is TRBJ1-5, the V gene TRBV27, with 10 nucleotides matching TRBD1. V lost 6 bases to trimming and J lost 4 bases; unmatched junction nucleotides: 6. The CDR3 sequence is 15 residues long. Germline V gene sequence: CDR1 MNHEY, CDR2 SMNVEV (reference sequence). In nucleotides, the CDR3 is TGTGCCAGCAGCCCGAGGGACAGGGGAAATCAGCCCCAGCATTTT. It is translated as CASSPRDRGNQPQHF.

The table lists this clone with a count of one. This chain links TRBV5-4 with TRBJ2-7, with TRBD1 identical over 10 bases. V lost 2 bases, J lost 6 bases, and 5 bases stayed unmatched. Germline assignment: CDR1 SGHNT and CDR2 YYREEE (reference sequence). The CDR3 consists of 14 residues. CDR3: CASSFRDRGGEQYF. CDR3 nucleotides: TGTGCCAGCAGCTTCCGGGACAGGGGAGGCGAGCAGTACTTC.

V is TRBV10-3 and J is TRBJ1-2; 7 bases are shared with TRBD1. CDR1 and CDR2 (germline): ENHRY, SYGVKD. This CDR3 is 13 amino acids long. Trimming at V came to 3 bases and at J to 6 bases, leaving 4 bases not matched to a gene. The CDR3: CAISDGQGDGYTF. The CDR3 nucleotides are TGTGCCATCAGTGACGGGCAGGGGGATGGCTACACCTTC.